This TCR beta chain was captured in a study of control samples from healthy donors and cancer patients. Libraries were prepared by immunoSEQ multiplex PCR; TCRdb keeps only in-frame clonotypes and omits some of them. The sample has around 94,000 clones; about nine tenths are singletons. Germline V gene data show CDR1 as SGHNT and CDR2 as YYREEE (reference sequence). V gave up 2 bases and J gave up 5 bases, with 14 bases separating them. The CDR3 consists of 15 residues. This clone was seen once. The J gene is TRBJ2-1, the V gene TRBV5-4, with a weak D call TRBD1 (5 bases). The receptor was derived from a woman younger than 30 in good health. The sample consisted of blood. CDR3 bases: TGTGCCAGCAGCTTCGGACAATCCTTAGACAATGAGCAGTTCTTC. This sequence encodes CASSFGQSLDNEQFF.